The 8 T cell receptor beta chains below were found in one sample sequenced in a study of T cell responses to AZD1222 COVID-19 vaccine. Measured with immunoSEQ multiplex PCR; TCRdb has only the in-frame clones, and not every one. The sample lists about 260,000 clones; approximately 95% were seen once. Specimen: peripheral blood, collected on day 0 of AZD1222 vaccination. All receptors come from an adult in good health.

The rearrangement joins TRBV6-5 to TRBJ1-1; D gene unclear. Germline assignment: CDR1 MNHEY and CDR2 SVGAGI. This CDR3 is built from 13 residues. Trimming stripped 2 bases from V and 2 bases from J, with 6 bases between. The CDR3 region is CASSYRSNTEAFF. The CDR3, as DNA: TGTGCCAGCAGTTACAGAAGTAACACTGAAGCTTTCTTT.

This chain uses TRBV5-6 with TRBJ2-7, with TRBD1 matching 8 bases. The CDR3 is 14 amino acids. V shed 4 bases and J 3 bases; nucleotides not matched to a gene: 6. Germline V gene lookup returns CDR1 SGHDT and CDR2 YYEEEE. The DNA for the CDR3 is TGTGCCAGCAGCCCGGGACAGGTTTTCTACGAGCAGTACTTC. Encoded protein: CASSPGQVFYEQYF.

The V gene is TRBV7-9, the J gene TRBJ2-1, with 9 bases aligning to TRBD2. Germline assignment: CDR1 SEHNR and CDR2 FQNEAQ (reference sequence). V gave up 4 bases and J gave up 9 bases; unmatched junction bases: 13. The CDR3 is 16 residues long. The chain's CDR3 is CASSSPLAGGPFEQFF. The CDR3 DNA reads TGTGCCAGCAGCTCCCCCTTGGCGGGAGGGCCTTTTGAGCAGTTCTTC.

This clone occurred once. The chain has TRBV4-1 and TRBJ2-1; 7 nucleotides match TRBD1. Germline V gives CDR1 MGHRA, CDR2 YSYEKL. J was trimmed by 4 bases and V by 1 base; bases with no gene match: 4. The CDR3 consists of 15 residues. The CDR3 DNA reads as TGCGCCAGCAGCCAAGGACAGGGAAAATACAATGAGCAGTTCTTC. Amino acids: CASSQGQGKYNEQFF.

The chain recombines TRBV3-1 (or the pseudogene TRBV3-2) with TRBJ2-5; the D gene is possibly TRBD2 (5 bases). The V gene lost 0 bases and the J gene lost 5 bases, with 16 bases spanning the gap. The CDR3 length is 16 residues. CDR1 and CDR2 (germline): LGHDT, YNNKEL (reference sequence). The CDR3 sequence: CASSQDRMGAGETQYF. CDR3 nucleotide sequence: TGTGCCAGCAGCCAAGATCGCATGGGAGCTGGGGAGACCCAGTACTTC.

This rearrangement joins TRBV28 to TRBJ2-5; 7 nucleotides align to TRBD1. Germline V gene lookup returns CDR1 MDHEN and CDR2 SYDVKM. Germline trimming cut 2 bases from V and 5 bases from J; bases unmatched to any gene: 11. The CDR3 has 16 amino acids. The DNA for the CDR3 is TGTGCCAGCAGTTTAGGCACCAGGGGGATTGGGGAGACCCAGTACTTC. Translating it yields CASSLGTRGIGETQYF.

This rearrangement joins TRBV24-1 to TRBJ2-5; 9 bases are a match to TRBD1. CDR1 and CDR2 from the germline V gene are KGHDR and SFDVKD. Trimming took 2 bases from V and 4 from J; bases not matched to a gene: 4. This CDR3 has 15 residues. In nucleotides, the CDR3 is TGTGCCACCAGTGATTCGACAGGGGGTGGAGAGACCCAGTACTTC. Translated: CATSDSTGGGETQYF.

The rearrangement uses TRBV11-3 and TRBJ2-1; 10 bases map to TRBD2. The germline gives CDR1 SGHNT, CDR2 YENEEA. With 4 bases clipped from V and 7 bases from J, the junction kept 7 bases outside the gene matches. There are 15 residues in the CDR3. The CDR3 here is CASSYLAGEENEQFF. CDR3 nucleotide sequence: TGTGCCAGCAGCTATCTAGCGGGGGAAGAGAATGAGCAGTTCTTC.